This is a list of T cell receptor beta chains from one sample in a study of radiation and T cells in renal cell carcinoma. The method was immunoSEQ multiplex PCR; TCRdb's version includes in-frame clones alone and lacks a portion of them. Of 20,000 or so clones in the sample, about 54% were seen once. The source material was tumor tissue, sampled from a patient whose treatment included radiotherapy and nephrectomy. Receptors were obtained from a man aged 45-65 years with renal cell carcinoma. Each CDR3 is given without its conserved first and last residue.

V: TRBV27
J: TRBJ2-7
CDR3: ASSPRQGAFYEQY

V: TRBV28
J: TRBJ2-7
CDR3: ASSPGLAPYEQY

V: TRBV5-6
J: TRBJ2-3
CDR3: ASSLRWQDSTDTQY

V: TRBV30
J: TRBJ2-5
CDR3: AWSQSTRAGTQY

V: TRBV27
J: TRBJ1-3
CDR3: ASSIRGSGNTIY

V: TRBV7-3
J: TRBJ2-7
CDR3: ASSSYPSLEQY

V: TRBV2
J: TRBJ1-5
CDR3: ASSAGLNQPQH

V: TRBV7-9
J: TRBJ1-2
CDR3: ASSLDSSNYGYT

V: TRBV4-1
J: TRBJ2-6
CDR3: ASSQDRGSGANVLT

V: TRBV11-2
J: TRBJ2-7
CDR3: ASSPLALSSYEQY

V: TRBV7-2
J: TRBJ1-4
CDR3: ASSLEAPSLTNEKLF

V: TRBV7-3
J: TRBJ2-1
CDR3: ASARENTYNEQF

V: TRBV6-4
J: TRBJ2-2
CDR3: ASSDISGAGELF

V: TRBV5-1
J: TRBJ2-3
CDR3: ASSLLGGSTDTQY

V: TRBV11-2
J: TRBJ2-1
CDR3: ASSLGTGWWAYNEQF

V: TRBV30
J: TRBJ1-6
CDR3: AWRNRGFDSPLH

V: TRBV5-1
J: TRBJ1-3
CDR3: ASRRTVGNTIY